A single T cell receptor beta chain is shown here with its context. These data are taken from a study of blood T cell repertoires in COVID-19. Study overall: Sources were T cells, B-cell-depleted T cells, or PBMCs; the material itself was cDNA or gDNA.

Source study methods: Cell counts per sample came from amplifying reference gene primers. Repertoires were generated with immunoSEQ multiplex PCR, while TCRdb's copy carries only in-frame clones and drops some. V, J and clone size were drawn from that table, and D and trimming were deduced from the DNA. The table includes some 80,000 clones, 75% to 85% detected once. The CDR3 runs 11 residues. V lost 3 bases, J lost 6 bases, and 6 bases lay in between. Germline V gives CDR1 GTSNPN, CDR2 SVGIG (reference sequence). The receptor was isolated from a woman aged 45-60 years with acute or convalescent COVID-19. The chain has TRBV30 and TRBJ1-3; D gene uncertain. The sequenced material came from peripheral blood. Here the CDR3 DNA reads TGTGCCTGGAGCGCACTAAACACCATATATTTT. It yields the protein CAWSALNTIYF.